These 16 T cell receptor beta chains were sequenced from one sample in a study of cytomegalovirus exposure and HLA in healthy donors. The PCR contained 60 Vbeta and 13 Jbeta primers. The method was immunoSEQ multiplex PCR; TCRdb's version includes in-frame clones alone and lacks a portion of them. Among approximately 100,000 clones, 75% were seen once, and the ten largest hold 10%. The sequenced sample was PBMCs. These receptors were taken from a man aged 45 to 65 in good health and CMV-seronegative.

As regards this clone: Mismatch with germline at one junction end may stem from a read error. This rearrangement joins TRBV7-2 to TRBJ2-1; D is possibly TRBD2 (5 bases). From germline, CDR1 is SGHTA and CDR2 FQGNSA. The CDR3 covers 14 residues. CDR3 DNA: TGTGCCAGCAGCTTATCGGCTAGCTACGATGAGCAGTTCTTC. This translates into CASSLSASYDEQFF.

To note about this clone: Other DNA sequences in the sample encode the same CDR3. The chain joins TRBV7-9 to TRBJ2-5; 9 bases match TRBD2. The CDR3 is made up of 15 amino acids. V lost 9 bases and J lost 3; bases outside the gene matches: 11. Per germline, CDR1 SEHNR and CDR2 FQNEAQ (reference sequence). DNA of the CDR3: TGTGCCAGACTAAGGCTAGCGGGGATGAAAGAGACCCAGTACTTC. Its protein is CARLRLAGMKETQYF.

In its sample, this clone was seen a few times. The chain joins TRBV7-9 to TRBJ2-3, with 8 bases identical to TRBD1. This CDR3 comprises 15 residues. Germline assignment: CDR1 SEHNR and CDR2 FQNEAQ (reference sequence). Unmatched junction bases numbered 6, after V lost 4 bases and J lost 3 bases. The CDR3 DNA sequence: TGTGCCAGCAGCTCCGGACAGGGACTTACAGATACGCAGTATTTT. This translates into CASSSGQGLTDTQYF. Using reference TRBV7-9 and TRBJ2-3 for the parts outside the CDR3, the full variable domain is DTGVSQNPRHKITKRGQNVTFRCDPISEHNRLYWYRQTLGQGPEFLTYFQNEAQLEKSRLLSDRFSAERPKGSFSTLEIQRTEQGDSAMYLCASSSGQGLTDTQYFGPGTRLTVL.

This clone was seen only a few times. This chain links TRBV19 with TRBJ2-7, with D tentatively TRBD1 (5 bases). The CDR3 length is 13 residues. Germline CDR1 LNHDA, CDR2 SQIVND (reference sequence). Trimming took 5 bases from V and 3 from J, leaving 11 bases between them. The CDR3 region is CASSVTAFYEQYF. The CDR3 DNA sequence: TGTGCCAGTAGTGTGACAGCCTTCTACGAGCAGTACTTC.

The V gene is TRBV5-1, the J gene TRBJ2-3; 7 bases map to TRBD2. The junction had 3 bases not matched to a gene; V was cut back by 1 base and J by 4 bases. From germline, CDR1 is SGHRS and CDR2 YFSETQ. CDR3 length equals 14 residues. The CDR3 loop reads CASSLSGRSDTQYF. The CDR3 nucleotides read TGCGCCAGCAGCTTGTCCGGGAGGTCAGATACGCAGTATTTT.

The J gene is TRBJ1-2, the V gene TRBV27; no clear D. The CDR3 spans 14 residues. Germline values: CDR1 MNHEY, CDR2 SMNVEV (reference sequence). V was trimmed by 4 bases and J by 4 bases, leaving 13 bases between them. As DNA, the CDR3 is TGTGCCAGCAGTTCGGGAAGGAGAGGCTATGGCTACACCTTC. Protein sequence: CASSSGRRGYGYTF.

This clone was seen ten or more times. CDR3 sequence reads: CASSPGDRGRGGYTF. DNA of the CDR3: TGTGCCAGCAGCCCAGGGGACAGGGGCAGGGGTGGCTACACCTTC. The chain employs TRBV11-2 and TRBJ1-2; the match to TRBD1 covers 10 bases. J gave up 7 bases and V 5 bases, and 10 bases lay outside the gene matches. The CDR3 length is 15 residues. Per the germline V gene, CDR1 is SGHAT and CDR2 is FQNNGV.

This chain links TRBV6-1 with TRBJ1-4; 12 nucleotides match TRBD1. Germline loops: CDR1 MNHNS, CDR2 SASEGT. The V segment lost 0 bases and the J segment 8 bases; nucleotides outside the gene matches: 4. The CDR3 sequence is 16 residues long. For the CDR3, the DNA is TGTGCCAGCAGTGAAGCGCTTGGGACAGGGGGCGAAAAACTGTTTTTT. It yields the protein CASSEALGTGGEKLFF.

This rearrangement joins TRBV5-1 to TRBJ2-5; 11 nucleotides align to TRBD2. The CDR3 totals 15 residues. Unmatched junction bases numbered 1, after V lost 2 bases and J lost 1 base. In germline, CDR1 is SGHRS, CDR2 YFSETQ. CDR3 coding DNA: TGCGCCAGCAGCTTTAGCGGGGGGGCCCAAGAGACCCAGTACTTC. Translating it yields CASSFSGGAQETQYF.

The chain recombines TRBV29-1 with TRBJ2-5, with a weak D call TRBD1 (5 bases). CDR3 size: 12 residues. V shed 7 bases and J shed 2 bases, with 11 bases lying between them. Germline-derived CDR1 and CDR2 are SQVTM and ANQGSEA. CDR3 nucleotides: TGCAGCGCCAAAGACAGTCAAGAGACCCAGTACTTC. Translated: CSAKDSQETQYF.

This clone was counted between two and nine times. This sequence joins TRBV18 and TRBJ1-2; D remains unclear. Germline V gene data show CDR1 as KGHSH and CDR2 as LQKENI. This CDR3 spans 12 amino acids. Trimming shortened V by 2 bases and J by 4 bases, and 5 bases separated the two germline ends. The CDR3 DNA reads TGTGCCAGCTCACCAGCTAGCTATGGCTACACCTTC. Its protein product is CASSPASYGYTF. Together with reference TRBV18 and TRBJ1-2, the CDR3 gives the full variable domain: NAGVMQNPRHLVRRRGQEARLRCSPMKGHSHVYWYRQLPEEGLKFMVYLQKENIIDESGMPKERFSAEFPKEGPSILRIQQVVRGDSAAYFCASSPASYGYTFGSGTRLTVV.

This sequence joins TRBV5-6 and TRBJ1-1; no firm D call. The CDR3 spans 13 residues. CDR1 and CDR2 from the germline V gene are SGHDT and YYEEEE. Trimming removed 3 bases at V and 0 bases at J, with 6 bases between. DNA of the CDR3: TGTGCCAGCAGCTCGGACTTGAACACTGAAGCTTTCTTT. Protein sequence: CASSSDLNTEAFF.

The rearrangement joins TRBV18 to TRBJ2-1; 7 bases agree with TRBD2. CDR3 length: 15 amino acids. Germline V gene data show CDR1 as KGHSH and CDR2 as LQKENI. V was pared by 1 base and J by 2 bases, with 2 bases of the junction left unmatched. The CDR3 nucleotides read TGTGCCAGCTCACCACAGGGGACTACCTACAATGAGCAGTTCTTC. It yields the protein CASSPQGTTYNEQFF.

In nucleotides, the CDR3 is TGTGCCAGCAGTTATCTGGAAGGGGCCAACACTGAAGCTTTCTTT. Translating gives CASSYLEGANTEAFF. J is TRBJ1-1 and V is TRBV6-6, with D possibly TRBD1 on 5 matching bases. The CDR3 sequence is 15 residues long. Germline CDR1 and CDR2: MNHNY and SVGAGI (reference sequence). V lost 3 bases and J lost 2, with 13 bases in between.

The rearrangement joins TRBV5-1 to TRBJ2-6; TRBD1 aligns across 10 bases. The CDR3 consists of 17 residues. CDR1 is SGHRS and CDR2 is YFSETQ in the germline V gene. V shed 0 bases, J shed 2 bases, and the junction held 2 bases outside the gene matches. CDR3 bases: TGCGCCAGCAGCTTGGGGGGGACAGGGGCTGGGGCCAACGTCCTGACTTTC. It codes for CASSLGGTGAGANVLTF.

The CDR3, as DNA: TGTGCCAGCGGAGAATACGAGCAGTACTTC. Translation: CASGEYEQYF. V is TRBV7-2 and J is TRBJ2-7; D is ambiguous. Trimming removed 8 bases from V and 4 bases from J, with 6 bases in between. CDR3 size: 10 residues. The germline CDR1 and CDR2 sequences are SGHTA and FQGNSA. Variable domain in full (rest from reference TRBV7-2 and TRBJ2-7): GAGVSQSPSNKVTEKGKDVELRCDPISGHTALYWYRQSLGQGLEFLIYFQGNSAPDKSGLPSDRFSAERTGGSVSTLTIQRTQQEDSAVYLCASGEYEQYFGPGTRLTVT.